This T cell receptor beta chain was retrieved from a study of response to subunit inactivated influenza vaccine. TCRdb redid the calling of the RT-PCR reads with MiXCR, one entry per CDR3 protein. This sample yields about 830,000 distinct CDR3 sequences, of which about a fifth are seen a single time; around 9.9% belongs to the top ten. Germline V gene lookup returns CDR1 SGHDT and CDR2 YYEEEE. The CDR3 consists of 15 residues. Trimming removed 1 base from V and 0 bases from J, with 9 bases in between. This clonotype has at least ten counts. The chain couples TRBV5-6 to TRBJ2-3; D is uncertain. The material sequenced was PBMCs from blood, taken 4 to 6 days after vaccination. This receptor was obtained from a man in his forties or fifties who received an inactivated influenza vaccine. The DNA of the CDR3 is TGTGCCAGCAGCTTGTGGTGGGCTAGCACAGATACGCAGTATTTT. The encoded protein is CASSLWWASTDTQYF.